The clone carrying this T cell receptor (beta chain) was detected many times. Its target is unknown. This entry comes from a study of neurological immune-mediated disorders. Notes on the study in general: The most TCR clonal expansion was seen in HTLV-1-associated myelopathy, and the least was seen in multiple sclerosis, which fell below healthy controls.

By 5'RACE with 10-nucleotide random UMIs, the cDNA was made. The yield of each sequencing run was over 190 million TCR-beta sequences from 15-18 subjects. MiXCR, applied by TCRdb to the 5' RACE reads, yields one record per CDR3 protein. The sample records roughly 49,000 distinct CDR3 sequences, roughly 13% being singletons. Time point denoted: longitudinal time-point 3. For the unsorted libraries, 2 million PBMCs stored at -80 C served as input. Germline V gene data show CDR1 as SGHRS and CDR2 as YFSETQ. V lost 0 bases and J lost 6, with 12 bases in between. The length of the CDR3 is 15 residues. The specimen sequenced was PBMCs. The receptor was isolated from a male donor with HTLV-1-associated myelopathy (HAM/TSP). The rearrangement joins TRBV5-1 to TRBJ1-4; perhaps TRBD1 as D (5 bases). This chain's CDR3 is CASSLGAGSHEKLFF. For the CDR3, the DNA is TGCGCCAGCAGCTTGGGGGCAGGGTCTCATGAAAAACTGTTTTTT.